Below are 14 T cell receptor beta chains sequenced from a single sample in a study of Tregs in tolerant kidney transplant recipients. The table came from immunoSEQ multiplex PCR; TCRdb's copy has only in-frame clones and leaves some out. The table includes some 250,000 clones, about 80% detected once. The sequenced sample was CD4+ T cells from blood. These receptors originate from a human donor in good health.

DNA of the CDR3: TGTGCCAGCTCACCACGGACAGGGAGGGATGAGCAGTTCTTC. As protein: CASSPRTGRDEQFF. The V and J genes are TRBV18 and TRBJ2-1; TRBD1 might be the D (8 bases). V lost 1 base and J 8 bases, leaving 12 bases between the germline ends. The CDR3 runs to 14 residues. The germline CDR1 and CDR2 sequences are KGHSH and LQKENI.

This sequence joins TRBV5-6 and TRBJ2-5; 9 positions match TRBD2. The CDR3 length is 16 residues. The J segment lost 3 bases and the V segment lost 1 base, leaving 7 bases of the junction unmatched. Looked up from germline, CDR1 is SGHDT and CDR2 is YYEEEE. This CDR3 is CASSLFPAGGKETQYF. CDR3 DNA: TGTGCCAGCAGCTTGTTTCCGGCGGGGGGGAAAGAGACCCAGTACTTC.

The genes are TRBV18 and TRBJ2-7; 8 bases fit TRBD1. The CDR3 covers 15 residues. V shed 3 bases and J 3 bases; nucleotides not matched to a gene: 7. Per germline, CDR1 KGHSH and CDR2 LQKENI. The CDR3 reads CASSPVGTGHYEQYF. As DNA, the CDR3 is TGTGCCAGCTCACCTGTCGGGACAGGCCACTACGAGCAGTACTTC.

The chain is built from TRBV9 and TRBJ1-4; maybe TRBD1 (6 bases). This CDR3 comprises 14 residues. Germline-derived CDR1 and CDR2 are SGDLS and YYNGEE. V was clipped by 3 bases and J by 7 bases, with 13 bases between them. In nucleotides, the CDR3 is TGTGCCAGCAGCGCCAGGGGAGAGAGTGAAAAACTGTTTTTT. Its protein product is CASSARGESEKLFF.

The rearrangement uses TRBV5-1 and TRBJ1-2; D is unclear. Germline CDR1 is SGHRS and CDR2 is YFSETQ. Trimming stripped 3 bases from V and 7 bases from J, with 13 bases between. The CDR3 consists of 13 residues. The CDR3 spells CASSSIGESGYTF. CDR3 DNA: TGCGCCAGCAGCTCAATTGGGGAGAGTGGCTACACCTTC.

The CDR3 region has the DNA TGCGCCAGCAGCTTAGGTGGGAGAGGTACCGGGGAGCTGTTTTTT. Protein product: CASSLGGRGTGELFF. The chain has TRBV5-1 and TRBJ2-2, with a tentative D call TRBD2 (5 bases). V was pared by 2 bases and J by 5 bases, with 13 bases between. This CDR3 comprises 15 residues. Looked up from germline, CDR1 is SGHRS and CDR2 is YFSETQ.

The chain employs TRBV5-6 and TRBJ2-7, with D possibly being TRBD1 (6 bases). Germline CDR1 is SGHDT and CDR2 is YYEEEE. The V end lost 1 base, the J end lost 5 bases, and 19 bases lay between the germline ends. The CDR3 extends over 16 amino acids. For the CDR3, the DNA is TGTGCCAGCAGCTTGCAGAGGGCAGGGGCTATACACGAGCAGTACTTC. Its translation is CASSLQRAGAIHEQYF.

The chain combines TRBV6-1 with TRBJ1-5, with 7 bases aligning to TRBD1. The CDR3 contains 14 residues. J gave up 4 bases and V 6 bases, and 6 bases lay outside the gene matches. Germline CDR1 and CDR2: MNHNS and SASEGT. CDR3 in amino acids: CASRRQGQNQPQHF. Here the CDR3 DNA reads TGTGCCAGCAGGAGACAGGGACAAAATCAGCCCCAGCATTTT.

This clone was detected only a few times. The chain joins TRBV7-9 to TRBJ1-2, with a tentative D call TRBD1 (6 bases). V shed 3 bases and J shed 4 bases, with 18 bases lying between them. Looked up from germline, CDR1 is SEHNR and CDR2 is FQNEAQ (reference sequence). The CDR3 covers 16 residues. The CDR3 sequence: CASSFFRGAYPYGYTF. Written as DNA, the CDR3 is TGTGCCAGCAGCTTCTTCCGGGGGGCCTACCCCTATGGCTACACCTTC.

The gene calls are TRBV11-3 and TRBJ2-1; D is tentatively TRBD1 or TRBD2 (5 bases each). The germline V gene encodes CDR1 SGHNT and CDR2 YENEEA. V was pared by 5 bases and J by 7 bases, with 15 bases between. This CDR3 has 14 amino acids. For the CDR3, the DNA is TGTGCCAGCAGCCCGGGGTTTTGGGGGAATGAGCAGTTCTTC. Translated, it gives CASSPGFWGNEQFF.

As concerns this clone: The sample has other DNA sequences that encode this CDR3 too. The chain carries TRBV7-9 and TRBJ2-5; D is undetermined. The V gene's germline CDR1 is SEHNR and CDR2 FQNEAQ (reference sequence). CDR3 length: 11 amino acids. The V end lost 5 bases, the J end lost 5 bases, and 6 bases lay between the germline ends. CDR3 in DNA: TGTGCCAGCAGCGACGGCGAGACCCAGTACTTC. It specifies CASSDGETQYF.

The chain uses TRBV5-1 and TRBJ2-2; weak D call: TRBD1 (6 bases). The CDR3 extends over 15 amino acids. Deletions cut 4 bases from V and 8 bases from J, with 18 bases between. Germline V gives CDR1 SGHRS, CDR2 YFSETQ. The CDR3 is CASSPEGSTGGELFF. The DNA for the CDR3 is TGCGCCAGCAGCCCCGAGGGGAGCACAGGGGGGGAGCTGTTTTTT. Looking up the rest from reference TRBV5-1 and TRBJ2-2 gives the full variable domain: KAGVTQTPRYLIKTRGQQVTLSCSPISGHRSVSWYQQTPGQGLQFLFEYFSETQRNKGNFPGRFSGRQFSNSRSEMNVSTLELGDSALYLCASSPEGSTGGELFFGEGSRLTVL.

For this clone: One junction end does not reproduce the germline sequence, and a read error may be involved. The V call is TRBV11-2, the J call TRBJ1-1, with a tentative D call TRBD1 (5 bases). There are 14 residues in the CDR3. Looked up from germline, CDR1 is SGHAT and CDR2 is FQNNGV. Here the CDR3 DNA reads TGTGCCAGCAGCTTAGATGGGGGATACACAGAAGCTTTCTTT. Encoded protein: CASSLDGGYTEAFF.

The gene calls are TRBV29-1 and TRBJ1-4; D is undetermined. With 3 bases removed from V and 8 bases from J, the gap between germline ends came to 10 bases. The length of the CDR3 is 12 residues. Germline assignment: CDR1 SQVTM and CDR2 ANQGSEA. For the CDR3, the DNA is TGCAGCGTTGACGCTGGTAGGGAAAAACTGTTTTTT. It encodes CSVDAGREKLFF.